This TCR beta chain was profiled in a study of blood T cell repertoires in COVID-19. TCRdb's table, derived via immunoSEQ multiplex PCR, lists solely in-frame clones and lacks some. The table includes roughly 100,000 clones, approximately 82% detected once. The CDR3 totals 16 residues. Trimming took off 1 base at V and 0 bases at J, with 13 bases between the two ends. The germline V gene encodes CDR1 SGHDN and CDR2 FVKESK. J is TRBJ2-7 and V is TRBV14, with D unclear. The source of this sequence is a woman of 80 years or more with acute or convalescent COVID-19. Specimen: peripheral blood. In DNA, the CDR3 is TGTGCCAGCAGCCAAGTTATAGTCGTTGGCTCCTACGAGCAGTACTTC. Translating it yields CASSQVIVVGSYEQYF.